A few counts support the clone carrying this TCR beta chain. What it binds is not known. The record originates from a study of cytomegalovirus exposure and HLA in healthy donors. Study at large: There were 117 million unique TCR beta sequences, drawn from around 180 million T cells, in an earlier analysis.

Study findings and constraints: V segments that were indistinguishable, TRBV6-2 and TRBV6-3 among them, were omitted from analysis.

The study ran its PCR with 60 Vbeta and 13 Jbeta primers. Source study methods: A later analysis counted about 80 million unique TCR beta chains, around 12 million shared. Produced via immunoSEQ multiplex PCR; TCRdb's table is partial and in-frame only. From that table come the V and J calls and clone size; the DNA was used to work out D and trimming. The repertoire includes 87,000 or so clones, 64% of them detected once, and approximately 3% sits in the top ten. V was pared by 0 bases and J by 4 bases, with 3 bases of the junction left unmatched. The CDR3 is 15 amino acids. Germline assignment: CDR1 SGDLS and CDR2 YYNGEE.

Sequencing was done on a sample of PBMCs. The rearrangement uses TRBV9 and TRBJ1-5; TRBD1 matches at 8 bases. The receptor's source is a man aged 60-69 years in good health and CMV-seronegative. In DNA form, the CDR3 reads TGTGCCAGCAGCGTAGCGGGACAGGCTAATCAGCCCCAGCATTTT. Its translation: CASSVAGQANQPQHF.